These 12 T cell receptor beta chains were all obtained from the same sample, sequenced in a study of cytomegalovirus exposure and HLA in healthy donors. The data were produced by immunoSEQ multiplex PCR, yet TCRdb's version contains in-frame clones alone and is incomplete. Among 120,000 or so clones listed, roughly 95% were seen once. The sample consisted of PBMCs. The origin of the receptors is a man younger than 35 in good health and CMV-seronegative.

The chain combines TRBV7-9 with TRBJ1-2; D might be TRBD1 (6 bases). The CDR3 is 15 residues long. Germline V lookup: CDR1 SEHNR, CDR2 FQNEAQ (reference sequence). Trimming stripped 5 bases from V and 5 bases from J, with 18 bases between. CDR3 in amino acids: CASSIPRDTRYGYTF. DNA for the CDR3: TGTGCCAGCAGCATACCCCGGGACACCAGATATGGCTACACCTTC.

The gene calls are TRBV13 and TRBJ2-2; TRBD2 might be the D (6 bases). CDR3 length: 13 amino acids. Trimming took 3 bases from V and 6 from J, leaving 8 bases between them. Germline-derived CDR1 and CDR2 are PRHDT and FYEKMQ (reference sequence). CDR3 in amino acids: CASSFGGAGELFF. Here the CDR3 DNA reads TGTGCCAGCAGCTTTGGAGGGGCCGGGGAGCTGTTTTTT. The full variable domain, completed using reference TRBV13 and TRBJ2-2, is AAGVIQSPRHLIKEKRETATLKCYPIPRHDTVYWYQQGPGQDPQFLISFYEKMQSDKGSIPDRFSAQQFSDYHSELNMSSLELGDSALYFCASSFGGAGELFFGEGSRLTVL.

The CDR3 protein is CASSARGGYTF. The CDR3 DNA is TGTGCCAGCAGTGCCAGGGGTGGCTACACCTTC. The V call is TRBV2, the J call TRBJ1-2, with TRBD1 as a possible D gene (6 bases). This CDR3 has 11 residues. CDR1 SNHLY and CDR2 FYNNEI come from the germline V gene. V gave up 4 bases and J gave up 7 bases, with 7 bases separating them.

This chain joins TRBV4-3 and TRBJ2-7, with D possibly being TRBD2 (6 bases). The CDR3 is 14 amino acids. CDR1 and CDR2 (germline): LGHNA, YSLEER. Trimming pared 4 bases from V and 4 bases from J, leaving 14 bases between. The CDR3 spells CASSPTGGSYEQYF. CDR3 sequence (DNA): TGCGCCAGCAGCCCCACAGGAGGGTCTTACGAGCAGTACTTC.

CDR3 in DNA: TGTGCCAGCAGTGAATTGGCAGGGGCGAATTACGAGCAGTACTTC. Its protein product is CASSELAGANYEQYF. The chain combines TRBV2 with TRBJ2-7; tentative D call: TRBD1 (6 bases). The germline V gene has CDR1 SNHLY and CDR2 FYNNEI. The CDR3 loop spans 15 amino acids. V lost 2 bases and J 4 bases, leaving 15 bases between the germline ends.

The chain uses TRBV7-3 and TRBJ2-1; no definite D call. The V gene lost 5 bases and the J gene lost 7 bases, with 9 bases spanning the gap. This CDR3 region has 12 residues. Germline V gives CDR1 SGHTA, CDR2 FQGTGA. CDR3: CASSPGWNEQFF. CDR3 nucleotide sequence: TGTGCCAGCAGCCCCGGTTGGAATGAGCAGTTCTTC.

CDR3 sequence (DNA): TGCGCCAGCAGCCTCACAGGATGGGGGACCCAGTACTTC. Residues: CASSLTGWGTQYF. This sequence joins TRBV5-1 and TRBJ2-5; perhaps TRBD1 as D (5 bases). From germline, CDR1 is SGHRS and CDR2 YFSETQ. V shed 4 bases and J shed 7 bases, with 14 bases lying between them. There are 13 residues in the CDR3.

CDR3 in DNA: TGTGCCAGCACCTCGGGACAGAAAAACACTGAAGCTTTCTTT. Translated: CASTSGQKNTEAFF. The V gene is TRBV28, the J gene TRBJ1-1; 7 bases align to TRBD1. The CDR3 runs 14 residues. Germline CDR1 is MDHEN and CDR2 is SYDVKM. After removal of 7 bases from V and 2 bases from J, the junction contained 7 bases not matched to a gene.

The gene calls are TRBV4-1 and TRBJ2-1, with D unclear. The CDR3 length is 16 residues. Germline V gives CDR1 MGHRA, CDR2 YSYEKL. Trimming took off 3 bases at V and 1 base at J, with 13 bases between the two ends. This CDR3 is CASSHLKKHSYNEQFF. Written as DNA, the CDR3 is TGCGCCAGCAGCCATCTTAAAAAACATTCCTACAATGAGCAGTTCTTC.

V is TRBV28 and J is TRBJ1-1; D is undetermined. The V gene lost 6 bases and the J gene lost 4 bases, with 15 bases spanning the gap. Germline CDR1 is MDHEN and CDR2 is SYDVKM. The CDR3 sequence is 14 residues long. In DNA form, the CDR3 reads TGTGCCAGCAGGGGCCCCGTAGCGGGCACTGAAGCTTTCTTT. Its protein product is CASRGPVAGTEAFF.

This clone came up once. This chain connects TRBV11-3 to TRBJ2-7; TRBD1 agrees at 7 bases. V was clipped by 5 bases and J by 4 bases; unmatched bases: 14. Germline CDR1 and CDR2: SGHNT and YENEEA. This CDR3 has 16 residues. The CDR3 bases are TGTGCCAGCAGCCCGCGGACAGGATTGGGGATTTACGAGCAGTACTTC. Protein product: CASSPRTGLGIYEQYF.

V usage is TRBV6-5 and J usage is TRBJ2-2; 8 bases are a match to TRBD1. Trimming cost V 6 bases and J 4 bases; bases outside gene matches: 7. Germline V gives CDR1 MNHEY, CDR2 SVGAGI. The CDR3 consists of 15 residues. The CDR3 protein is CASRRVQGATGELFF. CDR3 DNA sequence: TGTGCCAGCAGACGCGTTCAGGGGGCCACCGGGGAGCTGTTTTTT.